The 12 T cell receptor beta chains in this list originate from one sample, sequenced in a study of cytomegalovirus exposure and HLA in healthy donors. 60 Vbeta and 13 Jbeta primers were used in PCR. Method: immunoSEQ multiplex PCR; TCRdb's copy keeps in-frame clones and lacks some. The profile covers under 150,000 clones, with 9% to 10% appearing a single time and less than 4% taken by the ten largest. Sequenced sample: PBMCs. Receptor source: a man aged 25-45 years in good health and CMV-seronegative.

This clone was observed a few times. The rearrangement links TRBV13 to TRBJ1-4; D unresolved. CDR1 and CDR2 from the germline V gene are PRHDT and FYEKMQ (reference sequence). This CDR3 region has 16 residues. V was cut by 0 bases and J by 2 bases, with 10 bases left in between. DNA for the CDR3: TGTGCCAGCAGCTTAGGAATGTGGGAGACTAATGAAAAACTGTTTTTT. Protein sequence: CASSLGMWETNEKLFF. Based on the CDR3 plus reference TRBV13 and TRBJ1-4, the full variable domain is AAGVIQSPRHLIKEKRETATLKCYPIPRHDTVYWYQQGPGQDPQFLISFYEKMQSDKGSIPDRFSAQQFSDYHSELNMSSLELGDSALYFCASSLGMWETNEKLFFGSGTQLSVL.

The rearrangement links TRBV5-6 to TRBJ2-1; D not certain. The CDR3 totals 12 residues. V was trimmed by 2 bases and J by 8 bases, leaving 8 bases between them. Germline lookup yields CDR1 SGHDT and CDR2 YYEEEE. The chain's CDR3 is CASSFSRDEQFF. The CDR3 coding sequence is TGTGCCAGCAGCTTTTCCCGGGATGAGCAGTTCTTC.

The chain employs TRBV30 and TRBJ2-6, with D perhaps TRBD1 (7 bases). The CDR3 contains 16 residues. Trimming cost V 5 bases and J 1 base, with 15 bases left between them. Germline CDR1 GTSNPN, CDR2 SVGIG (reference sequence). In DNA form, the CDR3 reads TGTGCCTGGGGAGGGGGCAAAAGTTCTGGGGCCAACGTCCTGACTTTC. Translated: CAWGGGKSSGANVLTF.

This clone was seen only a few times. V usage is TRBV7-9 and J usage is TRBJ2-1; TRBD2 might be the D (6 bases). CDR1 is SEHNR, CDR2 FQNEAQ, per germline (reference sequence). This CDR3 is built from 15 residues. V was cut by 2 bases and J by 6 bases, with 14 bases left in between. CDR3 nucleotide sequence: TGTGCCAGCAGCTTAATAGCTAGCGCTTCCAATGAGCAGTTCTTC. Its protein product is CASSLIASASNEQFF.

The chain uses TRBV23-1 and TRBJ1-2; tentative D call: TRBD1 (6 bases). TRBV23-1 is assigned to the ORF class and has an uncertain function. There are 16 residues in the CDR3. V was pared by 3 bases and J by 5 bases, with 19 bases between. Here the CDR3 reads CASSHPGQKRRYGYTF. The CDR3 DNA is TGCGCCAGCAGTCATCCGGGACAAAAAAGAAGGTATGGCTACACCTTC.

This clone was counted only a few times. The genes are TRBV7-6 and TRBJ2-2, with D perhaps TRBD2 (6 bases). V was shortened by 3 bases and J by 2 bases, with 13 bases between the two germline ends. The CDR3 consists of 16 residues. The germline CDR1 and CDR2 sequences are SGHVS and FNYEAQ. Written as DNA, the CDR3 is TGTGCCAGCAGCTTGCTACGGGAGCAAAACACCGGGGAGCTGTTTTTT. Protein: CASSLLREQNTGELFF. The complete variable domain, with remaining parts taken from reference TRBV7-6 and TRBJ2-2, reads GAGVSQSPRYKVTKRGQDVALRCDPISGHVSLYWYRQALGQGPEFLTYFNYEAQQDKSGLPNDRFSAERPEGSISTLTIQRTEQRDSAMYRCASSLLREQNTGELFFGEGSRLTVL.

This chain joins TRBV6-1 and TRBJ2-7, with 7 bases lining up with TRBD1. The V segment lost 8 bases and the J segment 1 base; nucleotides outside the gene matches: 8. The germline V gene encodes CDR1 MNHNS and CDR2 SASEGT. The CDR3 spans 14 residues. CDR3 residues: CASHFDRASYEQYF. CDR3 sequence (DNA): TGTGCCAGCCACTTTGACAGGGCGTCCTACGAGCAGTACTTC.

This clone showed up just a few times. The rearrangement uses TRBV5-4 and TRBJ1-2, with TRBD1 matching over 9 bases. CDR3 length: 14 residues. V lost 2 bases, J lost 8 bases, and 7 bases stayed unmatched. The germline gives CDR1 SGHNT, CDR2 YYREEE (reference sequence). CDR3 region: CASSFRDRVWGYTF. Here the CDR3 DNA reads TGTGCCAGCAGCTTCCGGGACAGGGTATGGGGCTACACCTTC.

In its sample, this clone was seen a few times. V is TRBV5-8 and J is TRBJ2-7, with D possibly TRBD1 on 6 matching bases. V lost 1 base to trimming and J lost 2 bases, with 10 bases between them. The CDR3 contains 14 residues. CDR1 is SGHTS, CDR2 YDEGEE, per germline. CDR3 DNA: TGTGCCAGCAGCTTGAGGGGGACCACCTACGAGCAGTACTTC. Amino acids: CASSLRGTTYEQYF.

V is TRBV25-1 and J is TRBJ2-7; 7 nucleotides align to TRBD2. V trimming: 3 bases; J trimming: 4 bases; junction bases outside the gene matches: 6. CDR3 length equals 14 residues. CDR1 is MGHDK, CDR2 SYGVNS, per germline. The chain's CDR3 is CASSDSGGSYEQYF. The CDR3 region has the DNA TGTGCCAGCAGTGATTCGGGGGGTTCGTACGAGCAGTACTTC.

This clone occurred a few times. The chain employs TRBV19 and TRBJ1-5; D is unclear. Trimming took 4 bases from V and 0 from J, leaving 16 bases between them. Germline values: CDR1 LNHDA, CDR2 SQIVND (reference sequence). This CDR3 is built from 17 residues. CDR3 amino acids: CASSKIYSYNSNQPQHF. The CDR3 DNA reads as TGTGCCAGTAGTAAAATTTACAGCTATAATAGCAATCAGCCCCAGCATTTT.

The chain carries TRBV19 and TRBJ2-7, with TRBD1 matching over 7 bases. There are 14 residues in the CDR3. V was clipped by 9 bases and J by 0 bases; unmatched bases: 8. CDR1 and CDR2 (germline): LNHDA, SQIVND (reference sequence). In DNA form, the CDR3 reads TGTGCCAGCCGCCACCGGGACAGCTCCTACGAGCAGTACTTC. Translated: CASRHRDSSYEQYF.